This T cell receptor (beta chain) was documented in a study of CD8+CD57+ T cells in acquired aplastic anemia. About the study: Sorted cells (CD4+ and CD8+) yielded DNA amounts that averaged approximately 3 ug. General observations from the study: Common to patients and controls were around 30 CD8+ CDR3 sequences.

Comment on this clonotype: Its antigen is as yet unknown.

CDR1 is SQVTM and CDR2 is ANQGSEA in the germline V gene. V was clipped by 5 bases and J by 6 bases, with 7 bases between them. This CDR3 contains 11 residues. Patients chosen for sequencing had shown CD8+CD57+ cell expansion by flow cytometry. Each patient had severe acquired aplastic anemia. Genomic DNA, the template, was used for profiling of the TCR beta VDJ and CDR3. Each CDR3 protein gets one entry after TCRdb re-called the reads with MiXCR. This table has about 200,000 distinct CDR3 sequences, 50% to 70% appearing once. This chain joins TRBV29-1 and TRBJ2-2, with a weak D call TRBD2 (5 bases). The specimen was sorted CD4+, CD8+, or CD8+CD57+ T cells (not recorded which) from PBMCs. This clonotype was sampled from a human donor with aplastic anemia. The CDR3 loop reads CSVYGAGELFF. CDR3 nucleotide sequence: TGCAGCGTTTACGGGGCCGGGGAGCTGTTTTTT.